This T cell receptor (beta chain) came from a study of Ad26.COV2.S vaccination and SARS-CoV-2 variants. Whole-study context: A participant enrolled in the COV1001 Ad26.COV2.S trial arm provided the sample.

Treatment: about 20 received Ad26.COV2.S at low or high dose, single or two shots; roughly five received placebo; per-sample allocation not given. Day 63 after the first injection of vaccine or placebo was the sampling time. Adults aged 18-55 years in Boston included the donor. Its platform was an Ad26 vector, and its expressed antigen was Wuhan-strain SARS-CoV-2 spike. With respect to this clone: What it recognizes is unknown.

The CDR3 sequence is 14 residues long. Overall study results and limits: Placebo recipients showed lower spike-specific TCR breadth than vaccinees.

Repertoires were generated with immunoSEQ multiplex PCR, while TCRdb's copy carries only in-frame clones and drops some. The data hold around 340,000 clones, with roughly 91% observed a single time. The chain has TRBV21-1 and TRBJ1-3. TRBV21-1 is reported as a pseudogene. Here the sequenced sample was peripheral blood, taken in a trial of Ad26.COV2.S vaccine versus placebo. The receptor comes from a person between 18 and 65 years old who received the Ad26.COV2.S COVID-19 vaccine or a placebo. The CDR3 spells CASRFHEGGNTIYF. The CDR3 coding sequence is TGTGCCAGCAGATTTCATGAAGGGGGAAACACCATATATTTT.